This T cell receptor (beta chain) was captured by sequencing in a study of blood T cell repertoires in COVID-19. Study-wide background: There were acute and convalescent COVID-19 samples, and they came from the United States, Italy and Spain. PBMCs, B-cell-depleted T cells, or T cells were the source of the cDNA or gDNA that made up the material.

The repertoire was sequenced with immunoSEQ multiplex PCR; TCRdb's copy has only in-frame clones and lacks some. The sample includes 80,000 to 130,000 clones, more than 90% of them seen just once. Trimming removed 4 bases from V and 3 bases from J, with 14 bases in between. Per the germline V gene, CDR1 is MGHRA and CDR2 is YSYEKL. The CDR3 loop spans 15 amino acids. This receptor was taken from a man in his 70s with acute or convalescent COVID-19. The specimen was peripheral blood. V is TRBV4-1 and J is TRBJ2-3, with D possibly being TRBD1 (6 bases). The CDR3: CASSPLGANTDTQYF. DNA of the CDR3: TGCGCCAGCAGCCCCCTGGGGGCAAATACAGATACGCAGTATTTT.